This T cell receptor (beta chain) emerged from a study of regulatory T cells in long-lasting Graves disease. Stated time point: persistent/refractory GD, antithyroid drugs over 5 years with positive TRAb. Scientists built the TCR library using RNA that was extracted from PBMCs. Study-wide findings and caveats: Investigators studied peripheral blood only, not thyroid tissue. Persistent disease favored TRBV28, TRBJ1-2 and TRBJ2-5. Accuracy may have suffered from the small sample size.

At least ten counts were recorded for this clonotype. What it recognizes is unknown. Arm-PCR of CDR3 regions and iRepertoire HTBI primers were the basis on which TCR beta libraries were built. Each CDR3 protein gets one entry after TCRdb re-called the multiplex PCR reads with MiXCR. The table has a few hundred thousand distinct CDR3 sequences, roughly 22% seen once. V was trimmed by 7 bases and J by 3 bases, leaving 15 bases between them. The CDR3 is made up of 15 amino acids. The chain joins TRBV12-3 or TRBV12-4 to TRBJ2-2; TRBD2 might be the D (5 bases). The sequencing used peripheral blood mononuclear cells (PBMCs), collected when the disease was refractory, from a patient treated with antithyroid drugs. This TCR was sampled from a female donor with Graves disease. The CDR3 here is CASTRRSGYTGELFF. The CDR3 bases are TGTGCCAGCACCCGACGATCGGGGTACACCGGGGAGCTGTTTTTT.